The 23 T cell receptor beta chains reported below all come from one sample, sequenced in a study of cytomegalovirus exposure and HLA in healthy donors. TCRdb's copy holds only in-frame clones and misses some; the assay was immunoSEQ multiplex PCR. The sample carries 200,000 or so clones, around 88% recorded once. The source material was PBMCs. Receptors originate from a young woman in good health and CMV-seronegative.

The CDR3: CSVEGPTDTQYF. The CDR3 DNA follows: TGCAGCGTTGAAGGGCCCACAGATACGCAGTATTTT. The chain carries TRBV29-1 and TRBJ2-3, with D hard to call. The germline V gene has CDR1 SQVTM and CDR2 ANQGSEA. V lost 1 base, J lost 2 bases, and 4 bases lay in between. The CDR3 is 12 amino acids.

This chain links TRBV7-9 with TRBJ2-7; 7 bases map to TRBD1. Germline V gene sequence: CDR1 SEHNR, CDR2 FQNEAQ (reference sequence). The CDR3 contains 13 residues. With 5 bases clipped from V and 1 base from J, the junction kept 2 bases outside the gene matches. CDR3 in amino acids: CASSPTGSYEQYF. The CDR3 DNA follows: TGTGCCAGCAGCCCGACAGGGTCCTACGAGCAGTACTTC.

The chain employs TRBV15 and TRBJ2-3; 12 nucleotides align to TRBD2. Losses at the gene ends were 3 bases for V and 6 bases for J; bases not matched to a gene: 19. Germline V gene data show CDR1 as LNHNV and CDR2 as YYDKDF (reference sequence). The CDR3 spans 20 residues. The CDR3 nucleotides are TGTGCCACCAGCAGCGATATGGGGGCGCTAGCGGGAGGGCCTAGTGATACGCAGTATTTT. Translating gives CATSSDMGALAGGPSDTQYF.

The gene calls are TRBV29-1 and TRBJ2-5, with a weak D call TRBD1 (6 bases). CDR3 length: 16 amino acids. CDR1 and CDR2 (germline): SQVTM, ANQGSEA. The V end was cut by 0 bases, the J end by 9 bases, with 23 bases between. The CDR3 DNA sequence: TGCAGCGTTGAAGAAGGCGGCAGGGGTCCTGTATGGGCCCAGTACTTC. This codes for CSVEEGGRGPVWAQYF.

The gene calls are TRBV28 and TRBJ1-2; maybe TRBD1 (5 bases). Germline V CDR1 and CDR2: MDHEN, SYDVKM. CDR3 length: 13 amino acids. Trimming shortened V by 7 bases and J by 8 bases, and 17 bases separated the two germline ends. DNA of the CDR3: TGTGCCAGCAACGGGACTCCCGTTTGGGGCTACACCTTC. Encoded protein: CASNGTPVWGYTF.

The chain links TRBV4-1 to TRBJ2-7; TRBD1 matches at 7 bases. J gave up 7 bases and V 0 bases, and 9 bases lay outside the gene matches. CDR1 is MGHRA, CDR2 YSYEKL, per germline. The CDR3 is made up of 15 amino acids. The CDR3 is CASSQEPGTAKEQYF. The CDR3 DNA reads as TGCGCCAGCAGCCAAGAACCTGGGACAGCTAAGGAGCAGTACTTC.

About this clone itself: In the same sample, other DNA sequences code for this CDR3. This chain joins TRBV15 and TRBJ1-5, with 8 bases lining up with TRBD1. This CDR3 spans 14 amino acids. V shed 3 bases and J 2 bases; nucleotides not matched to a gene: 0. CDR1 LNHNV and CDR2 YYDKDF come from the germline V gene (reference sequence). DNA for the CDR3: TGTGCCACCAGCAGGGACAGGGGCAATCAGCCCCAGCATTTT. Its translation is CATSRDRGNQPQHF.

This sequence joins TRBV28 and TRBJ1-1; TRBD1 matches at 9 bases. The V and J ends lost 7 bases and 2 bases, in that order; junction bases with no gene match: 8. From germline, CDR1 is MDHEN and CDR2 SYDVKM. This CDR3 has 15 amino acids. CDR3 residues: CASKGGGQGNTEAFF. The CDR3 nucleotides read TGTGCCAGCAAGGGGGGGGGACAGGGTAACACTGAAGCTTTCTTT.

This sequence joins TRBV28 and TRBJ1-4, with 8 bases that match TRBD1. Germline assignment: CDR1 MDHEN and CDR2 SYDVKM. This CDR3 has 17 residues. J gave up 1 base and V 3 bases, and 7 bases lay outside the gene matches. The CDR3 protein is CASSLGQVPLTNEKLFF. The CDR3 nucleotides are TGTGCCAGCAGTTTGGGACAGGTTCCCTTAACTAATGAAAAACTGTTTTTT.

Here the CDR3 reads CASNIRGRVAPYEQYF. CDR3 nucleotide sequence: TGTGCCAGCAACATCAGGGGGCGCGTGGCGCCCTACGAGCAGTACTTC. The V and J genes are TRBV27 and TRBJ2-7; TRBD1 matches 8 bases. Germline V CDR1 and CDR2: MNHEY, SMNVEV (reference sequence). The CDR3 runs to 16 residues. V dropped 7 bases and J dropped 2; count of bases not matched to a gene: 13.

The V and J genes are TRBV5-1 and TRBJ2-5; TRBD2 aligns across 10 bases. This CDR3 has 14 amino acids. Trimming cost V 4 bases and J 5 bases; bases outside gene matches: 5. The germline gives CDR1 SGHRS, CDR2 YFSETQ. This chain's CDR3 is CASSGSGRTETQYF. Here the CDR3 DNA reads TGCGCCAGCAGCGGTAGCGGGAGGACGGAGACCCAGTACTTC.

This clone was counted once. The CDR3 nucleotides read TGCGCCAGCAGCCAAGATGAGTACTCTGGGGCCAACGTCCTGACTTTC. Its translation is CASSQDEYSGANVLTF. The rearrangement uses TRBV4-3 and TRBJ2-6, with unresolved D. The V end lost 0 bases, the J end lost 0 bases, and 6 bases lay between the germline ends. Germline assignment: CDR1 LGHNA and CDR2 YSLEER. The CDR3 is 16 residues long.

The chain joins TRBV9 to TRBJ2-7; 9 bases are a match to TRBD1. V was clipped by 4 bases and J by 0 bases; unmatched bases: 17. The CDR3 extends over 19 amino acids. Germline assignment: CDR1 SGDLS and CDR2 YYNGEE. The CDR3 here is CASSQTGQGLRRGSYEQYF. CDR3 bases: TGTGCCAGCAGCCAGACGGGACAGGGTCTACGACGGGGCTCCTACGAGCAGTACTTC.

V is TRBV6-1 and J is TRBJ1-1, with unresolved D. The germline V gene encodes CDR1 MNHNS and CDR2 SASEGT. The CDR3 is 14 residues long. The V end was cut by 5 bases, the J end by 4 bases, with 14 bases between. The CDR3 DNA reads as TGTGCCAGCAGTCGGGAGGACGGCTCCACTGAAGCTTTCTTT. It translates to CASSREDGSTEAFF.

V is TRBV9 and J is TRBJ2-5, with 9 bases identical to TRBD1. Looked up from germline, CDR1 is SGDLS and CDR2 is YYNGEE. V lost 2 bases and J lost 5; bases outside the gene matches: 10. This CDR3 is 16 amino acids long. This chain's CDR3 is CASSVEAQGAGETQYF. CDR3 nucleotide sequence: TGTGCCAGCAGCGTGGAGGCACAGGGGGCTGGGGAGACCCAGTACTTC.

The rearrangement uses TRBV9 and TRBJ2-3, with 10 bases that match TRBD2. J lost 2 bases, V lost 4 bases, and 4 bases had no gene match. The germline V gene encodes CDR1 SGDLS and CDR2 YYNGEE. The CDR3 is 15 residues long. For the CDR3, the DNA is TGTGCCAGCAGCATTACTAGCGGGGTCACAGATACGCAGTATTTT. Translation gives CASSITSGVTDTQYF. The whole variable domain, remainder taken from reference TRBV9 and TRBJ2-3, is DSGVTQTPKHLITATGQRVTLRCSPRSGDLSVYWYQQSLDQGLQFLIQYYNGEERAKGNILERFSAQQFPDLHSELNLSSLELGDSALYFCASSITSGVTDTQYFGPGTRLTVL.

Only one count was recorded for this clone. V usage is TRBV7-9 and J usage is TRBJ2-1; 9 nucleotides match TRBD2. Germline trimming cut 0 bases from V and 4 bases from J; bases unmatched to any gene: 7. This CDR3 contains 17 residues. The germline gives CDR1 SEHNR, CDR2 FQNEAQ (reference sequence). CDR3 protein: CASSLAASGIQYNEQFF. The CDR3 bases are TGTGCCAGCAGCTTAGCGGCTAGCGGGATCCAATACAATGAGCAGTTCTTC.

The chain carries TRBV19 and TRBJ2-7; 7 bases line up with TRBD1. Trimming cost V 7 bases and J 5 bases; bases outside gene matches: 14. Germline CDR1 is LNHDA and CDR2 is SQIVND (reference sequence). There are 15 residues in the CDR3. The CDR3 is CASMVRAGGFHEQYF. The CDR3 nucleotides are TGTGCCAGTATGGTTCGGGCAGGGGGATTCCACGAGCAGTACTTC.

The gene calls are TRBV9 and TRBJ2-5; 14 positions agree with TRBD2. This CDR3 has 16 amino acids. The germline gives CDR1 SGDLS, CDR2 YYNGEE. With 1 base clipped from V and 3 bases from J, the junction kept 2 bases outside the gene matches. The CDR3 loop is CASSVLGLAGEETQYF. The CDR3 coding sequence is TGTGCCAGCAGCGTATTGGGACTAGCGGGAGAAGAGACCCAGTACTTC.

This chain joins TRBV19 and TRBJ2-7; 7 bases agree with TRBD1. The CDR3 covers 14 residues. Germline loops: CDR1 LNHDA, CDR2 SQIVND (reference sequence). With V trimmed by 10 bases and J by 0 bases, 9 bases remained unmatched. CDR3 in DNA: TGTGCCACCACGGTCGACAGGGACTCCTACGAGCAGTACTTC. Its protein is CATTVDRDSYEQYF. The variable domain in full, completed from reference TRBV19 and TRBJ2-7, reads DGGITQSPKYLFRKEGQNVTLSCEQNLNHDAMYWYRQDPGQGLRLIYYSQIVNDFQKGDIAEGYSVSREKKESFPLTVTSAQKNPTAFYLCATTVDRDSYEQYFGPGTRLTVT.

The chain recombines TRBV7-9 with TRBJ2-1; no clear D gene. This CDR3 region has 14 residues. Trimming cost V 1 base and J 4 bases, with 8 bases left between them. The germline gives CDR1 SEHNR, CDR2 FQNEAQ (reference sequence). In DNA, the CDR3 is TGTGCCAGCAGCTTAGAAGTGGCTTACAATGAGCAGTTCTTC. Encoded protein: CASSLEVAYNEQFF.

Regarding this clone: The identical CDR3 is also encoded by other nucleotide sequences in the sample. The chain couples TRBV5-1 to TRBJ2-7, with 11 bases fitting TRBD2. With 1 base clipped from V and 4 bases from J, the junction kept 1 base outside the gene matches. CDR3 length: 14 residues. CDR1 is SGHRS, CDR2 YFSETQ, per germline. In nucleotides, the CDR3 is TGCGCCAGCAGCTTGACTAGCGGGAGTTACGAGCAGTACTTC. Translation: CASSLTSGSYEQYF.

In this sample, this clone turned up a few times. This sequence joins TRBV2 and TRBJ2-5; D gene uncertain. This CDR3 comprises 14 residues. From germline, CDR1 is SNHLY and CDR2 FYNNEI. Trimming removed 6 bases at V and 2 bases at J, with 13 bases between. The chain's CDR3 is CASSARFTQETQYF. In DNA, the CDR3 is TGTGCCAGCAGCGCCAGGTTCACACAAGAGACCCAGTACTTC.